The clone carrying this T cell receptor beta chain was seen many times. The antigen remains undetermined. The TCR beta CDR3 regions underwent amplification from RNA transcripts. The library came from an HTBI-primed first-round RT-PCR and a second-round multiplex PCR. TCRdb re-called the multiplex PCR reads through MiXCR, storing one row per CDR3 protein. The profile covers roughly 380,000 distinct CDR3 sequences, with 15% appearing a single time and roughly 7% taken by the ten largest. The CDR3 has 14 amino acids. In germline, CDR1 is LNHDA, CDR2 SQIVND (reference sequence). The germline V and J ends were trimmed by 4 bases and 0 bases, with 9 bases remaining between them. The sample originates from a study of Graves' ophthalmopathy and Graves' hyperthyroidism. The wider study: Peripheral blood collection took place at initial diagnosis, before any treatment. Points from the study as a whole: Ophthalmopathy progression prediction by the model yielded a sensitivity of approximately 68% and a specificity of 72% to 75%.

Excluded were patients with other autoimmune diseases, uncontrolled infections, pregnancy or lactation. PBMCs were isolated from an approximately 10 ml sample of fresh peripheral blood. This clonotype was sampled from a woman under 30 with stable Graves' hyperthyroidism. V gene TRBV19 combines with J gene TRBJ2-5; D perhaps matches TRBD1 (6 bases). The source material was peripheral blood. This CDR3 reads CASSTGQNQETQYF. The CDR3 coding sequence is TGTGCCAGTAGTACGGGACAAAACCAAGAGACCCAGTACTTC.